A single sample gave rise to the 22 T cell receptor beta chains below, sequenced in a study of T cell responses to AZD1222 COVID-19 vaccine. Libraries were prepared by immunoSEQ multiplex PCR; TCRdb keeps only in-frame clonotypes and omits some of them. The data hold more than 75,000 clones, with 91% observed a single time. This material consisted of peripheral blood, taken on day 0 of AZD1222 vaccination. These TCRs come from an adult in good health.

The CDR3 DNA reads as TGCAGCGAAGCGGACAGACCATATCAGCCCCAGCATTTT. Its protein product is CSEADRPYQPQHF. The chain employs TRBV29-1 and TRBJ1-5, with D maybe TRBD1 (6 bases). V shed 7 bases and J shed 5 bases, with 15 bases lying between them. The length of the CDR3 is 13 residues. CDR1 and CDR2 from the germline V gene are SQVTM and ANQGSEA. The variable domain in full, completed from reference TRBV29-1 and TRBJ1-5, reads SAVISQKPSRDICQRGTSLTIQCQVDSQVTMMFWYRQQPGQSLTLIATANQGSEATYESGFVIDKFPISRPNLTFSTLTVSNMSPEDSSIYLCSEADRPYQPQHFGDGTRLSIL.

The chain combines TRBV7-3 with TRBJ2-2; 8 bases match TRBD2. Germline CDR1 is SGHTA and CDR2 is FQGTGA. The V and J ends lost 4 bases and 7 bases, in that order; junction bases with no gene match: 5. This CDR3 spans 14 amino acids. This CDR3 reads CASSSSGSGGELFF. CDR3 in DNA: TGTGCCAGCAGCTCGAGCGGGAGTGGCGGGGAGCTGTTTTTT. Filled out from reference TRBV7-3 and TRBJ2-2, the complete variable domain reads GAGVSQTPSNKVTEKGKYVELRCDPISGHTALYWYRQSLGQGPEFLIYFQGTGAADDSGLPNDRFFAVRPEGSVSTLKIQRTERGDSAVYLCASSSSGSGGELFFGEGSRLTVL.

The chain joins TRBV11-2 to TRBJ2-2; D possibly corresponds to TRBD1 (6 bases). Germline lookup yields CDR1 SGHAT and CDR2 FQNNGV. This CDR3 has 15 residues. V shed 4 bases and J shed 0 bases, with 9 bases lying between them. CDR3 loop: CASSYRVSNTGELFF. The CDR3, as DNA: TGTGCCAGCAGCTACAGGGTTTCGAACACCGGGGAGCTGTTTTTT.

The CDR3 coding sequence is TGTGCCAGTAGTAAGCAGGGGGAAGGAAAACTGTTTTTT. This codes for CASSKQGEGKLFF. J is TRBJ1-4 and V is TRBV19; 7 nucleotides align to TRBD1. The CDR3 consists of 13 residues. The junction had 6 bases not matched to a gene; V was cut back by 4 bases and J by 10 bases. Per the germline V gene, CDR1 is LNHDA and CDR2 is SQIVND (reference sequence).

This clone has a handful of counts. V gene TRBV6-6 combines with J gene TRBJ1-2; D possibly corresponds to TRBD1 (5 bases). This CDR3 comprises 14 residues. Germline CDR1 reads MNHNY; CDR2 reads SVGAGI (reference sequence). Trimming stripped 4 bases from V and 7 bases from J, with 16 bases between. The CDR3 loop reads CASSSPGTTGGYTF. The CDR3 region has the DNA TGTGCCAGCAGTTCTCCAGGGACGACCGGTGGCTACACCTTC.

The chain is built from TRBV7-8 and TRBJ1-2, with D maybe TRBD1 (6 bases). This CDR3 has 13 amino acids. Trimming pared 5 bases from V and 7 bases from J, leaving 14 bases between. Germline V gene data show CDR1 as SGHVS and CDR2 as FQNEAQ. The CDR3 coding sequence is TGTGCCAGCAGCCCAACAGGGTTTCCTGGCTACACCTTC. Its protein product is CASSPTGFPGYTF.

The rearrangement uses TRBV19 and TRBJ1-1; D gene unclear. Germline values: CDR1 LNHDA, CDR2 SQIVND (reference sequence). V was cut by 7 bases and J by 7 bases, with 10 bases left in between. The CDR3 has 11 residues. This CDR3 reads CASTRHREAFF. The CDR3 bases are TGTGCCAGTACCCGACACCGTGAAGCTTTCTTT.

The rearrangement uses TRBV29-1 and TRBJ1-1, with unresolved D. CDR1 and CDR2 from the germline V gene are SQVTM and ANQGSEA. The V end lost 2 bases, the J end lost 2 bases, and 12 bases lay between the germline ends. CDR3 length: 14 amino acids. CDR3 sequence reads: CSVESRRGNTEAFF. The CDR3 region has the DNA TGCAGCGTTGAAAGCCGGCGGGGAAACACTGAAGCTTTCTTT.

The chain uses TRBV12-3 or TRBV12-4 and TRBJ1-5; maybe TRBD1 (5 bases). V was cut by 6 bases and J by 15 bases, with 15 bases left in between. The CDR3 spans 11 residues. The DNA of the CDR3 is TGTGCCAGCAGCTCCACGAGGGGAAGGCATTTT. Its protein product is CASSSTRGRHF.

The chain uses TRBV5-1 and TRBJ2-7, with a tentative D call TRBD1 (5 bases). Germline-derived CDR1 and CDR2 are SGHRS and YFSETQ. Trimming took off 1 base at V and 6 bases at J, with 14 bases between the two ends. CDR3 size: 14 residues. Here the CDR3 DNA reads TGCGCCAGCAGCTTGTTGTCAAGGGGCTCCGAGCAGTACTTC. This translates into CASSLLSRGSEQYF.

This chain uses TRBV12-3 or TRBV12-4 with TRBJ2-2; unclear D gene. This CDR3 is 11 amino acids long. V was clipped by 8 bases and J by 1 base, with 2 bases between them. CDR3 sequence: CASGNTGELFF. CDR3 DNA: TGTGCCAGCGGGAACACCGGGGAGCTGTTTTTT.

The J gene is TRBJ1-2, the V gene TRBV5-1, with D maybe TRBD1 (6 bases). Trimming shortened V by 1 base and J by 2 bases, and 9 bases separated the two germline ends. Germline loops: CDR1 SGHRS, CDR2 YFSETQ. The CDR3 consists of 14 residues. The DNA of the CDR3 is TGCGCCAGCAGCTTGCCCCAGGGGAACTATGGCTACACCTTC. Amino acids: CASSLPQGNYGYTF.

The chain carries TRBV27 and TRBJ2-7; possibly TRBD1 for D (6 bases). This CDR3 contains 14 residues. CDR1 is MNHEY, CDR2 SMNVEV, per germline (reference sequence). The V and J ends lost 0 bases and 4 bases respectively, with 10 bases between them. In DNA form, the CDR3 reads TGTGCCAGCAGTTTATCGTCAGGGGAGTACGAGCAGTACTTC. Translating gives CASSLSSGEYEQYF.

This clone has just a few counts. Different DNA sequences within this sample yield the same CDR3. This rearrangement joins TRBV6-4 to TRBJ2-2, with D tentatively TRBD1 (5 bases). This CDR3 is built from 13 residues. In germline, CDR1 is MRHNA, CDR2 SNTAGT. Trimming shortened V by 4 bases and J by 2 bases, and 5 bases separated the two germline ends. The CDR3 loop is CASSGTNTGELFF. The DNA for the CDR3 is TGTGCCAGCAGTGGGACAAACACCGGGGAGCTGTTTTTT.

The rearrangement joins TRBV7-2 to TRBJ1-1; D is unresolved. The CDR3 extends over 14 amino acids. The V gene's germline CDR1 is SGHTA and CDR2 FQGNSA. Trimming took 5 bases from V and 1 from J, leaving 11 bases between them. The DNA of the CDR3 is TGTGCCAGCAGCCATAGGACCGGGAACACTGAAGCTTTCTTT. This translates into CASSHRTGNTEAFF.

The rearrangement uses TRBV15 and TRBJ1-5; D gene uncertain. The CDR3 loop spans 15 amino acids. Between the trimmed V and J ends, which lost 3 bases and 1 base, there was a span of 10 bases. CDR1 is LNHNV, CDR2 YYDKDF, per germline (reference sequence). The DNA of the CDR3 is TGTGCCACCAGCAGGGATCCTCGGAGCAATCAGCCCCAGCATTTT. Translating it yields CATSRDPRSNQPQHF. Based on the CDR3 plus reference TRBV15 and TRBJ1-5, the full variable domain is DAMVIQNPRYQVTQFGKPVTLSCSQTLNHNVMYWYQQKSSQAPKLLFHYYDKDFNNEADTPDNFQSRRPNTSFCFLDIRSPGLGDTAMYLCATSRDPRSNQPQHFGDGTRLSIL.

This clone has a handful of counts. This chain links TRBV7-2 with TRBJ2-7, with a tentative D call TRBD2 (5 bases). In germline, CDR1 is SGHTA, CDR2 FQGNSA. V lost 5 bases to trimming and J lost 1 base, with 18 bases between them. The CDR3 contains 16 residues. The CDR3 DNA sequence: TGTGCCAGCAGCCCCATGTGGGAGTCCGGTTCCTACGAGCAGTACTTC. Protein: CASSPMWESGSYEQYF.

The chain combines TRBV5-1 with TRBJ1-3, with D unresolved. The V and J ends lost 0 bases and 0 bases respectively, with 10 bases between them. The CDR3 loop spans 16 amino acids. Germline V CDR1 and CDR2: SGHRS, YFSETQ. CDR3 bases: TGCGCCAGCAGCTTGGGACCGCCGAGCTCTGGAAACACCATATATTTT. Amino acids: CASSLGPPSSGNTIYF.

The rearrangement joins TRBV5-6 to TRBJ1-5; D ambiguous. The germline gives CDR1 SGHDT, CDR2 YYEEEE. This CDR3 is 13 amino acids long. Trimming cost V 1 base and J 4 bases, with 6 bases left between them. The CDR3 bases are TGTGCCAGCAGCTTGTTTGGTAATCAGCCCCAGCATTTT. This gives the protein CASSLFGNQPQHF.

V and J are TRBV15 and TRBJ1-2; 9 bases fit TRBD1. Germline CDR1 is LNHNV and CDR2 is YYDKDF (reference sequence). V lost 0 bases and J lost 2; bases outside the gene matches: 4. CDR3 length: 16 residues. CDR3 protein: CATSRDRDRGNYGYTF. CDR3 bases: TGTGCCACCAGCAGAGATCGCGACAGGGGGAACTATGGCTACACCTTC.

This clone appeared once. This chain connects TRBV12-5 to TRBJ2-7; D unclear. The CDR3 is 11 amino acids. V shed 6 bases and J shed 2 bases, with 5 bases lying between them. Germline V gene sequence: CDR1 LGHNT, CDR2 FRNRAP. The CDR3 sequence is CASGGTYEQYF. The DNA of the CDR3 is TGTGCTAGTGGGGGGACCTACGAGCAGTACTTC. Full variable domain (remainder filled in from reference TRBV12-5 and TRBJ2-7): DARVTQTPRHKVTEMGQEVTMRCQPILGHNTVFWYRQTMMQGLELLAYFRNRAPLDDSGMPKDRFSAEMPDATLATLKIQPSEPRDSAVYFCASGGTYEQYFGPGTRLTVT.

The V and J genes are TRBV16 and TRBJ2-2; TRBD2 matches 7 bases. V shed 4 bases and J 1 base; nucleotides not matched to a gene: 6. The CDR3 contains 16 residues. The germline CDR1 and CDR2 sequences are KGHSY and FQNENV. CDR3 protein: CASSPLTGGNTGELFF. The CDR3 DNA reads TGTGCCAGCAGCCCCCTGACGGGAGGGAACACCGGGGAGCTGTTTTTT.